This entry lists 22 T cell receptor beta chains sequenced from one sample in a study of T-cell memory formation after mild COVID-19. TCRdb ran MiXCR on the 5' RACE reads and lists one entry per CDR3 protein. The table shows about 110,000 distinct CDR3 sequences, with 15% to 20% occurring only once. The sample was PBMCs or a T cell subset sorted from them (not recorded which). The origin of the receptors is a man aged 18 to 30 who had mild COVID-19 (a few samples of this study predate the infection). Cell type and time point are not known.

The chain joins TRBV9 to TRBJ2-2; D not resolved. In germline, CDR1 is SGDLS, CDR2 YYNGEE. This CDR3 has 16 residues. V was cut by 3 bases and J by 1 base, with 13 bases left in between. The CDR3, as DNA: TGTGCCAGCAGCGAGAGGCCCTACCTGAACACCGGGGAGCTGTTTTTT. Translating it yields CASSERPYLNTGELFF.

This clonotype was seen a handful of times. The CDR3 DNA reads TGCAGTGCTAGAGCCTGGGGAGGGGGCTCCTACAATGAGCAGTTCTTC. Translating gives CSARAWGGGSYNEQFF. V and J are TRBV20-1 and TRBJ2-1; TRBD2 might be the D (7 bases). V was cut by 1 base and J by 0 bases, with 13 bases left in between. CDR1 is DFQATT, CDR2 SNEGSKA, per germline (reference sequence). This CDR3 contains 16 residues.

This clonotype was seen a few times. The genes are TRBV4-2 and TRBJ2-1; D perhaps matches TRBD2 (6 bases). Germline loops: CDR1 LGHNA, CDR2 YNFKEQ. V was shortened by 3 bases and J by 8 bases, with 11 bases between the two germline ends. This CDR3 spans 13 amino acids. Here the CDR3 reads CASSHGGRDEQFF. The CDR3 nucleotides read TGTGCCAGCAGCCACGGGGGTCGGGATGAGCAGTTCTTC.

This clonotype was observed once. This chain joins TRBV20-1 and TRBJ2-1; TRBD2 aligns across 11 bases. The CDR3 consists of 17 residues. V lost 2 bases and J lost 4; bases outside the gene matches: 10. Per the germline V gene, CDR1 is DFQATT and CDR2 is SNEGSKA (reference sequence). CDR3 protein: CSARSLAGDPRYNEQFF. CDR3 coding DNA: TGCAGTGCTAGATCACTAGCGGGGGATCCACGTTACAATGAGCAGTTCTTC.

The V and J genes are TRBV28 and TRBJ1-5; 8 bases map to TRBD1. There are 18 residues in the CDR3. Germline CDR1 MDHEN, CDR2 SYDVKM. After removal of 6 bases from V and 0 bases from J, the junction contained 13 bases not matched to a gene. The CDR3 DNA is TGTGCCAGCAGCCGCGCGGACAGGGCTTACTATAGCAATCAGCCCCAGCATTTT. Its translation is CASSRADRAYYSNQPQHF.

The chain has TRBV12-3 or TRBV12-4 and TRBJ1-4, with 8 bases matching TRBD1. This CDR3 has 14 amino acids. With V trimmed by 6 bases and J by 6 bases, 6 bases remained unmatched. CDR3 loop: CASRKTGEDEKLFF. The CDR3 region has the DNA TGTGCCAGCAGAAAGACAGGGGAGGATGAAAAACTGTTTTTT.

This rearrangement joins TRBV18 to TRBJ2-1; 9 bases line up with TRBD2. The V segment lost 3 bases and the J segment 7 bases; nucleotides outside the gene matches: 16. CDR1 and CDR2 (germline): KGHSH, LQKENI. The CDR3 runs to 18 residues. CDR3 sequence: CASSPFSSAGGLLNEQFF. In DNA, the CDR3 is TGTGCCAGCTCACCTTTTTCCAGCGCGGGGGGGCTTTTGAATGAGCAGTTCTTC.

A few counts support this clonotype. This chain uses TRBV7-2 with TRBJ1-6; D is unclear. V was cut by 2 bases and J by 10 bases, with 12 bases left in between. This CDR3 comprises 14 residues. The germline V gene has CDR1 SGHTA and CDR2 FQGNSA. The CDR3 is CASSLTPGNSPLHF. The CDR3 DNA is TGTGCCAGCAGCTTAACACCGGGGAACTCACCCCTCCACTTT.

This rearrangement joins TRBV18 to TRBJ1-5; D remains ambiguous. The V and J ends lost 6 bases and 7 bases respectively, with 16 bases between them. CDR3 length: 14 residues. The germline V gene encodes CDR1 KGHSH and CDR2 LQKENI. CDR3 in amino acids: CASSGVAIGQPQHF. Here the CDR3 DNA reads TGTGCCAGCTCCGGCGTCGCGATCGGGCAGCCCCAGCATTTT.

This chain uses TRBV7-8 with TRBJ1-5; 8 bases fit TRBD1. CDR3 length equals 16 residues. The germline gives CDR1 SGHVS, CDR2 FQNEAQ. After removal of 1 base from V and 2 bases from J, the junction contained 4 bases not matched to a gene. CDR3 coding DNA: TGTGCCAGCAGCTTAGGACAGGGGCTGGGCAATCAGCCCCAGCATTTT. The encoded protein is CASSLGQGLGNQPQHF.

This chain connects TRBV15 to TRBJ2-7, with D perhaps assigned TRBD1 or TRBD2 (6 bases each). The V gene lost 0 bases and the J gene lost 2 bases, with 8 bases spanning the gap. Germline V CDR1 and CDR2: LNHNV, YYDKDF (reference sequence). The CDR3 spans 14 residues. DNA for the CDR3: TGTGCCACCAGCAGAGATCGGGGGCCCTACGAGCAGTACTTC. Protein product: CATSRDRGPYEQYF.

This clonotype has only a few counts. The rearrangement uses TRBV4-3 and TRBJ1-5, with D perhaps TRBD1 (6 bases). This CDR3 comprises 16 residues. Trimming took off 4 bases at V and 6 bases at J, with 19 bases between the two ends. The germline V gene has CDR1 LGHNA and CDR2 YSLEER. The DNA for the CDR3 is TGCGCCAGCAGCCCCTACACACAGGGCTTCATTCAGCCCCAGCATTTT. Its translation: CASSPYTQGFIQPQHF.

This clonotype was picked up one time. The V call is TRBV6-5, the J call TRBJ2-3; a weak D match, TRBD2 (5 bases). Trimming cost V 0 bases and J 4 bases, with 11 bases left between them. Germline CDR1 and CDR2: MNHEY and SVGAGI. The CDR3 length is 15 residues. The chain's CDR3 is CASSYSTAGPDTQYF. The CDR3 DNA reads as TGTGCCAGCAGTTACTCGACGGCGGGCCCAGATACGCAGTATTTT.

This clonotype appeared many times. V gene TRBV15 combines with J gene TRBJ1-5; D remains ambiguous. Trimming pared 0 bases from V and 4 bases from J, leaving 1 base between. In germline, CDR1 is LNHNV, CDR2 YYDKDF (reference sequence). CDR3 length equals 12 residues. As DNA, the CDR3 is TGTGCCACCAGCAGAGATAATCAGCCCCAGCATTTT. It specifies CATSRDNQPQHF.

This chain uses TRBV18 with TRBJ2-2; D remains unclear. The CDR3 runs to 12 residues. V lost 2 bases, J lost 11 bases, and 9 bases lay in between. Looked up from germline, CDR1 is KGHSH and CDR2 is LQKENI. In nucleotides, the CDR3 is TGTGCCAGCTCACCAGACCGCGTCGAGCTGTTTTTT. It specifies CASSPDRVELFF.

This clonotype was counted between two and nine times. The V and J genes are TRBV4-3 and TRBJ2-3; unclear D gene. Germline lookup yields CDR1 LGHNA and CDR2 YSLEER. The length of the CDR3 is 14 residues. With 4 bases removed from V and 2 bases from J, the gap between germline ends came to 10 bases. In DNA, the CDR3 is TGCGCCAGCAGCCCAGTAGCTTACACAGATACGCAGTATTTT. Translated: CASSPVAYTDTQYF.

This clonotype was recorded a few times. The genes are TRBV5-1 and TRBJ2-4, with D unresolved. The CDR3 is 14 amino acids. Looked up from germline, CDR1 is SGHRS and CDR2 is YFSETQ. The V end was cut by 1 base, the J end by 8 bases, with 13 bases between. This chain's CDR3 is CASSLMAGGDIQYF. In DNA, the CDR3 is TGCGCCAGCAGCTTGATGGCAGGTGGGGACATTCAGTACTTC.

The V gene is TRBV20-1, the J gene TRBJ2-1; TRBD2 is a possible D gene (6 bases). The CDR3 covers 15 residues. Between the trimmed V and J ends, which lost 4 bases and 7 bases, there was a span of 20 bases. CDR1 DFQATT and CDR2 SNEGSKA come from the germline V gene (reference sequence). The CDR3 nucleotides read TGCAGTGCTACTATAGGTGGCGGGGCCGCAAATGAGCAGTTCTTC. Its translation is CSATIGGGAANEQFF.

The V call is TRBV6-2 or TRBV6-3, the J call TRBJ2-7; 7 bases align to TRBD2. This CDR3 has 15 amino acids. Trimming took 7 bases from V and 0 from J; bases not matched to a gene: 9. The germline V gene encodes CDR1 MNHEY and CDR2 SVGEGT. The CDR3 here is CASTSGAAGSYEQYV. CDR3 bases: TGTGCCAGCACAAGCGGGGCAGCCGGCTCCTACGAGCAGTACGTC.

This clonotype has more than one count but fewer than ten. This chain uses TRBV4-2 with TRBJ2-3; D tentatively fits TRBD1 or TRBD2 (5 bases each). Per the germline V gene, CDR1 is LGHNA and CDR2 is YNFKEQ. Between the trimmed V and J ends, which lost 1 base and 3 bases, there was a span of 11 bases. The CDR3 is 15 amino acids. The CDR3 protein is CASSQAGGATDTQYF. CDR3 sequence (DNA): TGTGCCAGCAGCCAAGCTGGGGGAGCAACAGATACGCAGTATTTT.

This clonotype was detected only a few times. The rearrangement uses TRBV24-1 and TRBJ1-1; TRBD1 matches at 8 bases. V lost 9 bases and J lost 0; bases outside the gene matches: 11. The CDR3 runs to 16 residues. Germline-derived CDR1 and CDR2 are KGHDR and SFDVKD. CDR3 sequence (DNA): TGTGCCACCCTGGTCGGACAGGGTCCCATGAACACTGAAGCTTTCTTT. Translating it yields CATLVGQGPMNTEAFF.

This clonotype was found a few times. This chain joins TRBV20-1 and TRBJ1-4; D uncertain. The CDR3 covers 15 residues. The germline CDR1 and CDR2 sequences are DFQATT and SNEGSKA (reference sequence). V lost 2 bases, J lost 8 bases, and 18 bases lay in between. The CDR3 spells CSARNDLRVREKLFF. As DNA, the CDR3 is TGCAGTGCTAGAAATGACTTGAGGGTGAGGGAAAAACTGTTTTTT.